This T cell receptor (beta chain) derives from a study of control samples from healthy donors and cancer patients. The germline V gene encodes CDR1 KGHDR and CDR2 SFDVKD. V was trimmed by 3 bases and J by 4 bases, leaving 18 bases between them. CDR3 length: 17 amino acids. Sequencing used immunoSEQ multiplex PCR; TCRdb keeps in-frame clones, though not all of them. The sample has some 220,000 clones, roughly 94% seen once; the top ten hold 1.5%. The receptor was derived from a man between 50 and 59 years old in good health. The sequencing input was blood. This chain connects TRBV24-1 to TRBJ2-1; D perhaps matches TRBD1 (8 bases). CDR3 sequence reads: CATSDPSTGGAYNEQFF. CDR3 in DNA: TGTGCCACCAGTGATCCCAGTACAGGGGGGGCTTACAATGAGCAGTTCTTC.